The TCR beta chain under discussion was sequenced for a study of OX40 agonist ivuxolimab in advanced cancers. Study-wide background: Three patients got partial responses; one had hepatocellular carcinoma and two had cutaneous melanoma. Notes on the study in general: Nonresponders included some who also had low normalized T-cell clonal expansion. At 0.1 to 3.0 mg/kg, CD4+ and CD8+ blood T cells expanded clonally by week 6.

Sequenced by immunoSEQ multiplex PCR; TCRdb stores in-frame clones only, minus some. The profile covers 57,000 or so clones, with 85% appearing a single time and over 2.5% taken by the ten largest. The CDR3 consists of 11 residues. V gave up 6 bases and J gave up 7 bases, with 9 bases separating them. Germline-derived CDR1 and CDR2 are MNHNY and SVGAGI (reference sequence). Points on this clone: The antigen is not known.

The clonotype comes from an adult with an advanced solid tumor such as melanoma, head and neck, liver or kidney cancer. This rearrangement joins TRBV6-6 to TRBJ1-1; D is unresolved. Here the sequenced sample was CD4+ or CD8+ T cells sorted from blood, taken in a trial of the OX40 agonist ivuxolimab. This chain's CDR3 is CASSPDREAFF. As DNA, the CDR3 is TGTGCCAGCAGCCCCGATCGTGAAGCTTTCTTT.